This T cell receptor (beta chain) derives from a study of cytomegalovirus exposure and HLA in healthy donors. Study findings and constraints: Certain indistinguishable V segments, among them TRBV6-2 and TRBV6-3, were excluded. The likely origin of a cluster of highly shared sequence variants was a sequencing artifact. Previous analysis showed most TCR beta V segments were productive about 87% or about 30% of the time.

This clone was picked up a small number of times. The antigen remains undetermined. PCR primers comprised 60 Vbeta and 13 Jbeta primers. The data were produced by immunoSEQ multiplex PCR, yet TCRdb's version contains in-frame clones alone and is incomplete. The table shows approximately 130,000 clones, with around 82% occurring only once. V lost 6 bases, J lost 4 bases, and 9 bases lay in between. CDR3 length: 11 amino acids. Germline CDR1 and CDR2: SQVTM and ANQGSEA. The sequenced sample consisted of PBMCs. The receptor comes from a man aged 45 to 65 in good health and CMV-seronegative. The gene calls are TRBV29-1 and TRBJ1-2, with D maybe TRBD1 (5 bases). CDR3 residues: CSVGVRYGYTF. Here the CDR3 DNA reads TGCAGCGTAGGGGTCCGCTATGGCTACACCTTC.